The text below deals with one TCR beta chain. Authors' analysis steps: It was from reference gene primer amplification that nucleated cell counts were estimated. Profiling relied on immunoSEQ multiplex PCR, and the TCRdb table lists in-frame clones only, not all of them. For V, J and clone size, that table is used; D and trimming come from the DNA. Among approximately 300,000 clones listed, 88% were seen once. This sample is drawn from a study of blood T cell repertoires in COVID-19. About the study: Samples taken during acute and convalescent COVID-19 were collected in the United States, Italy and Spain. Nucleic acid was either cDNA or gDNA, and it came from T cells, B-cell-depleted T cells, or PBMCs.

Germline lookup yields CDR1 MNHNS and CDR2 SASEGT. This CDR3 contains 18 residues. V trimming: 2 bases; J trimming: 1 base; junction bases outside the gene matches: 11. The material sequenced was peripheral blood. The receptor was isolated from a woman aged 45-60 years with active or convalescent COVID-19. V is TRBV6-1 and J is TRBJ2-5; 9 bases match TRBD2. For the CDR3, the DNA is TGTGCCAGCAGTGAAACGGCGGGAGGGGACTACATCCAAGAGACCCAGTACTTC. Protein sequence: CASSETAGGDYIQETQYF.